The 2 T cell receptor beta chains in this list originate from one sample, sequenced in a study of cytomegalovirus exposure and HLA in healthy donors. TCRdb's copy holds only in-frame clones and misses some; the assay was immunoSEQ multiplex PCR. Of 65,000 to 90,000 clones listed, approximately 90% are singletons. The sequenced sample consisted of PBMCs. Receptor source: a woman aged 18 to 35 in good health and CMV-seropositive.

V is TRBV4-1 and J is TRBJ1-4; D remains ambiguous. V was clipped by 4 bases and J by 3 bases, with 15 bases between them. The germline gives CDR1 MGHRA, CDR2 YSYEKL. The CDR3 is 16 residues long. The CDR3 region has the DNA TGCGCCAGCAGCCTTAATCCCGTCCTCTCTAATGAAAAACTGTTTTTT. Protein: CASSLNPVLSNEKLFF.

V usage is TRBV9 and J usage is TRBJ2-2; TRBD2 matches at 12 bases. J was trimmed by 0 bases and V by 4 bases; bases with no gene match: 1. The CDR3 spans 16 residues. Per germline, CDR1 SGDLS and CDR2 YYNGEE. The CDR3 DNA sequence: TGTGCCAGCAGCCGGACTAGCGGGACGAACACCGGGGAGCTGTTTTTT. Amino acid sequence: CASSRTSGTNTGELFF.